One and the same sample provided the 5 T cell receptor beta chains below, sequenced in a study of blood T cell repertoires in COVID-19. TCRdb's copy holds only in-frame clones and misses some; the assay was immunoSEQ multiplex PCR. The sample consists of about 110,000 clones, roughly 80% of them appearing once. Material: peripheral blood. The receptors shown here come from a woman in her fifties or sixties with acute or convalescent COVID-19.

The CDR3 DNA follows: TGTGCCAGCAGCTCCGAGGGACAGGTTGGATTGTCGCAGTTCTTC. Protein sequence: CASSSEGQVGLSQFF. V and J are TRBV9 and TRBJ2-1; 8 positions match TRBD1. Germline CDR1 SGDLS, CDR2 YYNGEE. The CDR3 consists of 15 residues. The ends lost 4 bases at V and 12 bases at J; junction bases unmatched: 15. Full variable domain (missing parts from reference TRBV9 and TRBJ2-1): DSGVTQTPKHLITATGQRVTLRCSPRSGDLSVYWYQQSLDQGLQFLIQYYNGEERAKGNILERFSAQQFPDLHSELNLSSLELGDSALYFCASSSEGQVGLSQFFGPGTRLTVL.

The rearrangement uses TRBV7-2 and TRBJ2-3; no clear D. The germline gives CDR1 SGHTA, CDR2 FQGNSA. The CDR3 totals 14 residues. Trimming took off 1 base at V and 3 bases at J, with 8 bases between the two ends. The CDR3 here is CASSLVSSTDTQYF. The CDR3 DNA sequence: TGTGCCAGCAGCTTAGTTTCTTCTACAGATACGCAGTATTTT.

The CDR3 spells CASSPRGTGELFF. As DNA, the CDR3 is TGTGCCAGCAGCCCTCGGGGAACCGGGGAGCTGTTTTTT. This sequence joins TRBV7-2 and TRBJ2-2; D perhaps matches TRBD2 (5 bases). Trimming shortened V by 5 bases and J by 5 bases, and 9 bases separated the two germline ends. The CDR3 loop spans 13 amino acids. The V gene's germline CDR1 is SGHTA and CDR2 FQGNSA.

The chain couples TRBV7-3 to TRBJ2-3; D gene ambiguous. There are 14 residues in the CDR3. Germline lookup yields CDR1 SGHTA and CDR2 FQGTGA. Trimming removed 5 bases from V and 6 bases from J, with 15 bases in between. The CDR3, as DNA: TGTGCCAGCAGCGCAACCAACAGCCCTGATACGCAGTATTTT. The encoded protein is CASSATNSPDTQYF.

The chain uses TRBV7-6 and TRBJ1-5; 8 nucleotides agree with TRBD1. There are 15 residues in the CDR3. CDR1 is SGHVS, CDR2 FNYEAQ, per germline. J was trimmed by 6 bases and V by 5 bases; bases with no gene match: 9. The CDR3: CASSPVQGASQPQHF. CDR3 nucleotide sequence: TGTGCCAGCAGCCCGGTCCAGGGGGCAAGTCAGCCCCAGCATTTT.